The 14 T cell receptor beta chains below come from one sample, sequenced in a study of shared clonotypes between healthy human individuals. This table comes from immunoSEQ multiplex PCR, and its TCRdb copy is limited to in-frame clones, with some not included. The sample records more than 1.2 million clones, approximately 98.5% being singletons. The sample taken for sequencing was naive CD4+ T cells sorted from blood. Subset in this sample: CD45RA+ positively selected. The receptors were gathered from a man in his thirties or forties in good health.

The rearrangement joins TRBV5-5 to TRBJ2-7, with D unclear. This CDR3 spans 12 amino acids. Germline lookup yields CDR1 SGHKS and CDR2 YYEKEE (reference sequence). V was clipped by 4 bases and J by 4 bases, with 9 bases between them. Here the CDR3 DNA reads TGTGCCAGCAGCCGCTTACGGTACGAGCAGTACTTC. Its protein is CASSRLRYEQYF.

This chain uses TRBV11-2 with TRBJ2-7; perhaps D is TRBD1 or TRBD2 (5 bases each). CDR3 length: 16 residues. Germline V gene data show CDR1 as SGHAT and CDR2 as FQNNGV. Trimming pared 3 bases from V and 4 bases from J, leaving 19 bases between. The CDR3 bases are TGTGCCAGCAGCTTCGCTCCGGGACGCACTATTTACGAGCAGTACTTC. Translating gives CASSFAPGRTIYEQYF.

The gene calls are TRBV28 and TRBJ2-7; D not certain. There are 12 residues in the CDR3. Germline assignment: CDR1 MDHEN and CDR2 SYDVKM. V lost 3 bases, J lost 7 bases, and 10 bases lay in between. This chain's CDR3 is CASSLLEAEQYF. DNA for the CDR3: TGTGCCAGCAGTTTGCTGGAAGCTGAGCAGTACTTC. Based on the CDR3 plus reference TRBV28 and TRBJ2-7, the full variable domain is DVKVTQSSRYLVKRTGEKVFLECVQDMDHENMFWYRQDPGLGLRLIYFSYDVKMKEKGDIPEGYSVSREKKERFSLILESASTNQTSMYLCASSLLEAEQYFGPGTRLTVT.

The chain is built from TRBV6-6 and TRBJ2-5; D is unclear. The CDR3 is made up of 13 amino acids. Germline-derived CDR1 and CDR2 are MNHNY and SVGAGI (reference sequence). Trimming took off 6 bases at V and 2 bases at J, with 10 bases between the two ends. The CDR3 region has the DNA TGTGCCAGCAGCCGCCGGCATCAAGAGACCCAGTACTTC. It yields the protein CASSRRHQETQYF.

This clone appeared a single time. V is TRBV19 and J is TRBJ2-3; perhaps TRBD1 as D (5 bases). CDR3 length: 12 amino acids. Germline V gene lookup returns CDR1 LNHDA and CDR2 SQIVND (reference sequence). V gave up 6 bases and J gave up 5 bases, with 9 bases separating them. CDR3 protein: CASRTQGDTQYF. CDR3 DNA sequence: TGTGCCAGTAGGACTCAGGGAGATACGCAGTATTTT. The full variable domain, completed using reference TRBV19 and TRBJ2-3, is DGGITQSPKYLFRKEGQNVTLSCEQNLNHDAMYWYRQDPGQGLRLIYYSQIVNDFQKGDIAEGYSVSREKKESFPLTVTSAQKNPTAFYLCASRTQGDTQYFGPGTRLTVL.

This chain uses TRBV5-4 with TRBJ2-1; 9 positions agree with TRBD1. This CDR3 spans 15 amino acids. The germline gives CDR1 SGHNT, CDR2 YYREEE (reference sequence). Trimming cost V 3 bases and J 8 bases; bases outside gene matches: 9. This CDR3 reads CASSSVDRGIDEQFF. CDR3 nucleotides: TGTGCCAGCAGCTCTGTCGACAGGGGGATCGATGAGCAGTTCTTC.

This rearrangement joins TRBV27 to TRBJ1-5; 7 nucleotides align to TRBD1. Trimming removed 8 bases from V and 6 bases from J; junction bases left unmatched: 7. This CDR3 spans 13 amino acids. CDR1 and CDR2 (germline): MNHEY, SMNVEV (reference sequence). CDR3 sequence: CASASDRRQPQHF. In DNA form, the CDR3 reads TGTGCCAGCGCCTCGGACAGGCGTCAGCCCCAGCATTTT.

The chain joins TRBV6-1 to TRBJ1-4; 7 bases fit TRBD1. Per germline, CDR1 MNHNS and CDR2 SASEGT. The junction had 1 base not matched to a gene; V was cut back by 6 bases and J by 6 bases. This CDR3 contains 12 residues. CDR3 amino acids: CASRTGYEKLFF. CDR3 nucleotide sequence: TGTGCCAGCAGGACAGGGTATGAAAAACTGTTTTTT.

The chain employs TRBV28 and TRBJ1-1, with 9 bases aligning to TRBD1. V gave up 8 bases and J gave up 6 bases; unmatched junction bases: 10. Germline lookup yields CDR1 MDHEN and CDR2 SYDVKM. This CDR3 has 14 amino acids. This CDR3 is CASYSLTGGSEAFF. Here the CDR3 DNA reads TGTGCCAGCTATTCCCTAACAGGGGGCTCTGAAGCTTTCTTT. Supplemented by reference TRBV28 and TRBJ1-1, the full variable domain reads DVKVTQSSRYLVKRTGEKVFLECVQDMDHENMFWYRQDPGLGLRLIYFSYDVKMKEKGDIPEGYSVSREKKERFSLILESASTNQTSMYLCASYSLTGGSEAFFGQGTRLTVV.

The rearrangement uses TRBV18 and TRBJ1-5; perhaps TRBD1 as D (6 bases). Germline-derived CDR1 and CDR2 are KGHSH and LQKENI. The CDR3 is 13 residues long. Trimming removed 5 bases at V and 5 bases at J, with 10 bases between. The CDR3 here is CASSGTNDQPQHF. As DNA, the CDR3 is TGTGCCAGCTCAGGGACAAACGATCAGCCCCAGCATTTT.

The CDR3 sequence is CASSSPQGRGQETQYF. CDR3 bases: TGTGCCAGCAGCTCACCCCAGGGTCGGGGCCAAGAGACCCAGTACTTC. The J gene is TRBJ2-5, the V gene TRBV7-2, with D perhaps being TRBD1 or TRBD2 (5 bases each). The CDR3 consists of 16 residues. Germline loops: CDR1 SGHTA, CDR2 FQGNSA. V was shortened by 4 bases and J by 1 base, with 16 bases between the two germline ends.

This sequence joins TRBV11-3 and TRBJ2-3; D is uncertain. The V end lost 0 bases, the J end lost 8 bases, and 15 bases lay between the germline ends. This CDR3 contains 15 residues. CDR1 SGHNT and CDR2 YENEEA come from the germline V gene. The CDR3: CASSLDGVGSGTQYF. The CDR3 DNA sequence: TGTGCCAGCAGCTTAGATGGCGTCGGCTCCGGTACGCAGTATTTT.

CDR3: CASSPGIAGDYEQYF. CDR3 nucleotide sequence: TGTGCCAGCAGCCCTGGGATAGCGGGCGACTACGAGCAGTACTTC. V and J are TRBV6-5 and TRBJ2-7, with 7 bases matching TRBD2. The length of the CDR3 is 15 residues. J lost 3 bases, V lost 6 bases, and 11 bases had no gene match. CDR1 and CDR2 from the germline V gene are MNHEY and SVGAGI.

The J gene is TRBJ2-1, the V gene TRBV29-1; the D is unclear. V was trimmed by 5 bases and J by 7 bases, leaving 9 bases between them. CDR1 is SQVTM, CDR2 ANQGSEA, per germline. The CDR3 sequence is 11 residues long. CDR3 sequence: CSVTPSNEQFF. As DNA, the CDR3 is TGCAGCGTTACCCCCTCAAATGAGCAGTTCTTC.